The 28 T cell receptor beta chains below come from one sample, sequenced in a study of T cell changes during pregnancy in multiple sclerosis. The method was immunoSEQ multiplex PCR; TCRdb's version includes in-frame clones alone and lacks a portion of them. The sample contains tens of thousands of clones, around 92% of which appear only once. The sample here was peripheral blood, taken after pregnancy. The receptor source for this set is a female donor in good health, enrolled as a control in a pregnancy study.

This clone was detected only once. The chain couples TRBV28 to TRBJ2-1; 10 bases are a match to TRBD2. Per germline, CDR1 MDHEN and CDR2 SYDVKM. The CDR3 is 15 residues long. V was clipped by 3 bases and J by 9 bases; unmatched bases: 8. In DNA, the CDR3 is TGTGCCAGCAGTTTGGGGCTAGCGGGAGTTTCTGAGCAGTTCTTC. It specifies CASSLGLAGVSEQFF.

V gene TRBV4-2 combines with J gene TRBJ2-5, with 9 bases aligning to TRBD1. V lost 4 bases and J lost 0; bases outside the gene matches: 6. The CDR3 spans 16 residues. Germline CDR1 is LGHNA and CDR2 is YNFKEQ. The CDR3 DNA is TGTGCCAGCAGCCCCCGGGACAGGGCTGACCAAGAGACCCAGTACTTC. The encoded protein is CASSPRDRADQETQYF.

The chain is built from TRBV29-1 and TRBJ1-2, with D maybe TRBD1 (6 bases). CDR3 size: 12 residues. The germline gives CDR1 SQVTM, CDR2 ANQGSEA. V gave up 8 bases and J gave up 8 bases, with 18 bases separating them. This CDR3 reads CSPAGGGEGYTF. For the CDR3, the DNA is TGCAGCCCCGCCGGAGGGGGGGAGGGCTACACCTTC.

This chain joins TRBV6-1 and TRBJ1-2, with a weak D call TRBD1 (6 bases). Trimming took off 6 bases at V and 3 bases at J, with 11 bases between the two ends. Germline V CDR1 and CDR2: MNHNS, SASEGT. The CDR3 length is 13 residues. CDR3 amino acids: CASSLDSHYGYTF. In DNA form, the CDR3 reads TGTGCCAGCAGCTTGGACAGCCACTATGGCTACACCTTC.

CDR3: CASSFSREGAEAFF. CDR3 nucleotides: TGTGCCAGCAGCTTCTCCAGGGAAGGCGCTGAAGCTTTCTTT. The chain employs TRBV7-6 and TRBJ1-1; D is possibly TRBD1 (5 bases). Trimming cost V 3 bases and J 6 bases, with 14 bases left between them. From germline, CDR1 is SGHVS and CDR2 FNYEAQ. The CDR3 spans 14 residues.

The rearrangement joins TRBV7-2 to TRBJ2-7, with 7 bases aligning to TRBD1. Germline assignment: CDR1 SGHTA and CDR2 FQGNSA. The J segment lost 1 base and the V segment lost 2 bases, leaving 2 bases of the junction unmatched. This CDR3 has 14 residues. The chain's CDR3 is CASSLTGASYEQYF. The CDR3 DNA reads as TGTGCCAGCAGCTTAACAGGGGCTTCCTACGAGCAGTACTTC.

The rearrangement joins TRBV6-5 to TRBJ2-3; 10 bases are shared with TRBD1. V shed 7 bases and J 1 base; nucleotides not matched to a gene: 5. Per germline, CDR1 MNHEY and CDR2 SVGAGI. CDR3 size: 15 residues. CDR3 residues: CASTPDRGGTDTQYF. For the CDR3, the DNA is TGTGCCAGCACCCCGGACAGGGGGGGCACAGATACGCAGTATTTT.

This rearrangement joins TRBV7-9 to TRBJ2-7, with D possibly matching TRBD2 (7 bases). Germline V gene sequence: CDR1 SEHNR, CDR2 FQNEAQ (reference sequence). The CDR3 sequence is 13 residues long. The ends were cut back, 5 bases at V and 2 bases at J, with 10 bases in the middle. This CDR3 reads CASSRGGTYEQYF. CDR3 nucleotides: TGTGCCAGCAGCAGGGGGGGCACCTACGAGCAGTACTTC.

The chain carries TRBV5-4 and TRBJ1-1; D not resolved. Germline CDR1 SGHNT, CDR2 YYREEE (reference sequence). Trimming shortened V by 0 bases and J by 10 bases, and 16 bases separated the two germline ends. The CDR3 is made up of 14 amino acids. CDR3 in amino acids: CASSLVSTPSGAFF. CDR3 nucleotide sequence: TGTGCCAGCAGCTTGGTATCCACTCCTTCGGGAGCTTTCTTT.

This chain links TRBV18 with TRBJ2-1, with TRBD2 identical over 8 bases. With 3 bases clipped from V and 9 bases from J, the junction kept 4 bases outside the gene matches. The CDR3 totals 13 residues. CDR1 is KGHSH and CDR2 is LQKENI in the germline V gene. The CDR3 loop reads CASSPGGAGEQFF. The CDR3 region has the DNA TGTGCCAGCTCACCCGGGGGGGCCGGTGAGCAGTTCTTC.

The chain couples TRBV7-2 to TRBJ1-5, with 10 bases matching TRBD1. Germline V gives CDR1 SGHTA, CDR2 FQGNSA. This CDR3 comprises 15 residues. Unmatched junction bases numbered 1, after V lost 4 bases and J lost 1 base. The CDR3 loop is CASSSGQGSNQPQHF. The CDR3 bases are TGTGCCAGCAGCTCGGGACAGGGGAGCAATCAGCCCCAGCATTTT.

The chain combines TRBV7-9 with TRBJ2-1; D possibly corresponds to TRBD2 (6 bases). This CDR3 contains 16 residues. Germline CDR1 is SEHNR and CDR2 is FQNEAQ (reference sequence). Trimming shortened V by 6 bases and J by 0 bases, and 15 bases separated the two germline ends. CDR3 coding DNA: TGTGCCAGCAGTCCTACCGGGACTCCCTCCTACAATGAGCAGTTCTTC. It specifies CASSPTGTPSYNEQFF.

J is TRBJ2-7 and V is TRBV27; 7 bases align to TRBD1. The V gene's germline CDR1 is MNHEY and CDR2 SMNVEV (reference sequence). The CDR3 is made up of 13 amino acids. Losses at the gene ends were 6 bases for V and 4 bases for J; bases not matched to a gene: 6. The CDR3 DNA follows: TGTGCCAGCAGCTCCGGGACAGTTTACGAGCAGTACTTC. Its translation is CASSSGTVYEQYF.

The chain has TRBV7-2 and TRBJ1-1, with D uncertain. Germline loops: CDR1 SGHTA, CDR2 FQGNSA. The V end lost 1 base, the J end lost 0 bases, and 9 bases lay between the germline ends. The CDR3 extends over 15 amino acids. The CDR3 loop reads CASSLGANMNTEAFF. As DNA, the CDR3 is TGTGCCAGCAGCTTAGGCGCCAATATGAACACTGAAGCTTTCTTT.

The rearrangement joins TRBV7-2 to TRBJ1-1; 11 nucleotides align to TRBD1. The CDR3 is 13 amino acids. After removal of 0 bases from V and 12 bases from J, the junction contained 3 bases not matched to a gene. The germline gives CDR1 SGHTA, CDR2 FQGNSA. Here the CDR3 reads CASSLARDRGTFF. CDR3 DNA: TGTGCCAGCAGCTTAGCCCGGGACAGGGGGACTTTCTTT. Using reference TRBV7-2 and TRBJ1-1 for the parts outside the CDR3, the full variable domain is GAGVSQSPSNKVTEKGKDVELRCDPISGHTALYWYRQSLGQGLEFLIYFQGNSAPDKSGLPSDRFSAERTGGSVSTLTIQRTQQEDSAVYLCASSLARDRGTFFGQGTRLTVV.

The rearrangement links TRBV9 to TRBJ1-6; D gene ambiguous. The V end was cut by 4 bases, the J end by 11 bases, with 16 bases between. The CDR3 consists of 14 residues. Germline CDR1 and CDR2: SGDLS and YYNGEE. CDR3 region: CASSFGTSPPPLHF. CDR3 in DNA: TGTGCCAGCAGCTTCGGTACGTCGCCCCCACCCCTCCACTTT.

This chain links TRBV6-6 with TRBJ1-2, with 9 bases lining up with TRBD1. The J segment lost 0 bases and the V segment lost 10 bases, leaving 9 bases of the junction unmatched. CDR1 MNHNY and CDR2 SVGAGI come from the germline V gene (reference sequence). The CDR3 is made up of 15 amino acids. CDR3 sequence (DNA): TGTGCCACCGAGCCGGGACAGGGCCCTAACTATGGCTACACCTTC. This translates into CATEPGQGPNYGYTF.

V usage is TRBV7-2 and J usage is TRBJ2-1, with no clear D. V was trimmed by 0 bases and J by 4 bases, leaving 4 bases between them. The CDR3 consists of 13 residues. The germline CDR1 and CDR2 sequences are SGHTA and FQGNSA. The CDR3 sequence: CASSLAEYNEQFF. The CDR3 DNA sequence: TGTGCCAGCAGCTTAGCCGAGTACAATGAGCAGTTCTTC.

This clone has a single count. The rearrangement uses TRBV7-2 and TRBJ1-4, with D possibly matching TRBD1 (6 bases). The CDR3 length is 18 residues. Germline assignment: CDR1 SGHTA and CDR2 FQGNSA. The V gene lost 5 bases and the J gene lost 4 bases, with 23 bases spanning the gap. The CDR3, as DNA: TGTGCCAGCAGCCAATTCAGGGGAGGGTTGAATATTAATGAAAAACTGTTTTTT. This codes for CASSQFRGGLNINEKLFF. The whole variable domain, filled in from reference TRBV7-2 and TRBJ1-4, reads GAGVSQSPSNKVTEKGKDVELRCDPISGHTALYWYRQSLGQGLEFLIYFQGNSAPDKSGLPSDRFSAERTGGSVSTLTIQRTQQEDSAVYLCASSQFRGGLNINEKLFFGSGTQLSVL.

This chain joins TRBV6-6 and TRBJ2-7; a weak D match, TRBD2 (6 bases). Germline V gene data show CDR1 as MNHNY and CDR2 as SVGAGI (reference sequence). The ends were cut back, 10 bases at V and 6 bases at J, with 16 bases in the middle. The CDR3 consists of 12 residues. The CDR3 region has the DNA TGTGCCACCGCGGGGCCCCTTGGCGAGCAGTACTTC. It specifies CATAGPLGEQYF.

This chain's CDR3 is CATSRAPAGQGYTF. CDR3 DNA: TGTGCCACCAGCAGAGCCCCGGCAGGGCAGGGCTACACCTTC. The chain is built from TRBV15 and TRBJ1-2, with a possible D match to TRBD1 (5 bases). Trimming removed 1 base from V and 8 bases from J, with 14 bases in between. Germline-derived CDR1 and CDR2 are LNHNV and YYDKDF (reference sequence). The length of the CDR3 is 14 residues.

The chain links TRBV28 to TRBJ2-2; D is possibly TRBD1 (6 bases). V was cut by 6 bases and J by 3 bases, with 20 bases left in between. The CDR3 has 17 amino acids. The germline gives CDR1 MDHEN, CDR2 SYDVKM. The CDR3 DNA sequence: TGTGCCAGCAGCCCGCCCGGGACAATCTTTCACACCGGGGAGCTGTTTTTT. This codes for CASSPPGTIFHTGELFF.

This clone turned up a few times. The chain carries TRBV7-8 and TRBJ1-6, with 11 bases matching TRBD1. Trimming removed 4 bases from V and 1 base from J; junction bases left unmatched: 3. CDR1 and CDR2 (germline): SGHVS, FQNEAQ. There are 17 residues in the CDR3. CDR3 amino acids: CASSSGQGASYNSPLHF. The CDR3 DNA follows: TGTGCCAGCAGCTCCGGACAGGGGGCTTCCTATAATTCACCCCTCCACTTT.

The V gene is TRBV7-2, the J gene TRBJ2-7; 13 nucleotides agree with TRBD2. J gave up 6 bases and V 3 bases, and 8 bases lay outside the gene matches. The CDR3 length is 16 residues. CDR1 is SGHTA and CDR2 is FQGNSA in the germline V gene. The CDR3 bases are TGTGCCAGCAGCTTGGGGACTAGCGGGACCGTGAGCGAGCAGTACTTC. Its translation is CASSLGTSGTVSEQYF.

The rearrangement uses TRBV7-2 and TRBJ1-3; tentatively, D is TRBD1 (5 bases). CDR3 length: 13 residues. Trimming took 6 bases from V and 0 from J, leaving 6 bases between them. Per the germline V gene, CDR1 is SGHTA and CDR2 is FQGNSA. The CDR3 reads CASSGHSGNTIYF. DNA of the CDR3: TGTGCCAGCAGTGGACACTCTGGAAACACCATATATTTT. The complete variable domain, with remaining parts taken from reference TRBV7-2 and TRBJ1-3, reads GAGVSQSPSNKVTEKGKDVELRCDPISGHTALYWYRQSLGQGLEFLIYFQGNSAPDKSGLPSDRFSAERTGGSVSTLTIQRTQQEDSAVYLCASSGHSGNTIYFGEGSWLTVV.

On this clone itself: Other DNA sequences of this sample code for an identical CDR3. This CDR3 is CASSSGTDTQYF. The CDR3 DNA sequence: TGCGCCAGCAGCTCCGGCACAGATACGCAGTATTTT. The chain employs TRBV5-1 and TRBJ2-3; D gene ambiguous. This CDR3 region has 12 residues. Per the germline V gene, CDR1 is SGHRS and CDR2 is YFSETQ. Trimming stripped 3 bases from V and 1 base from J, with 3 bases between.

V is TRBV6-1 and J is TRBJ1-2, with D tentatively TRBD1 (6 bases). The CDR3 length is 15 residues. Between the trimmed V and J ends, which lost 0 bases and 5 bases, there was a span of 13 bases. Germline loops: CDR1 MNHNS, CDR2 SASEGT. The CDR3 sequence is CASSEALGTSYGYTF. CDR3 coding DNA: TGTGCCAGCAGTGAAGCGCTGGGGACATCATATGGCTACACCTTC.

This rearrangement joins TRBV9 to TRBJ2-1; D is unclear. The CDR3 is 14 residues long. Per germline, CDR1 SGDLS and CDR2 YYNGEE. Trimming stripped 0 bases from V and 7 bases from J, with 11 bases between. CDR3: CASSVGSRSNEQFF. In DNA form, the CDR3 reads TGTGCCAGCAGCGTAGGTTCCAGGTCGAATGAGCAGTTCTTC. Variable domain in full (rest from reference TRBV9 and TRBJ2-1): DSGVTQTPKHLITATGQRVTLRCSPRSGDLSVYWYQQSLDQGLQFLIQYYNGEERAKGNILERFSAQQFPDLHSELNLSSLELGDSALYFCASSVGSRSNEQFFGPGTRLTVL.